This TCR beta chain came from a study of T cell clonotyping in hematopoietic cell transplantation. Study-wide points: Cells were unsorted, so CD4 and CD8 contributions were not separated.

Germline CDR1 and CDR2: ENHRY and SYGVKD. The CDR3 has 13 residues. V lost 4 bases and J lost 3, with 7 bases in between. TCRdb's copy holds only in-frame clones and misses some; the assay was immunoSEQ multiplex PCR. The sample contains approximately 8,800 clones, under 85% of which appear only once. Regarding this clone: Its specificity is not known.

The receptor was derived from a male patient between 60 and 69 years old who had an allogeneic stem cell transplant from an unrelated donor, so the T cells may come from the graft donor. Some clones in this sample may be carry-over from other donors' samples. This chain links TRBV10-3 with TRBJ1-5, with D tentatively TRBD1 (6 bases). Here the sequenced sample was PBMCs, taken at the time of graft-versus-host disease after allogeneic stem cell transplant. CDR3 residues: CAISGTDNQPQHF. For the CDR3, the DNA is TGTGCCATCAGTGGGACAGACAATCAGCCCCAGCATTTT.